This TCR beta chain is from a study of cytomegalovirus exposure and HLA in healthy donors. Findings and caveats of the study: In a later analysis, several top co-occurrence clusters appeared linked to parvovirus B19, influenza, CMV and Epstein-Barr virus. Productive rates of about 87% or about 30% were seen for most TCR beta V segments in an earlier analysis.

Of note for this clone: What it binds is not known.

Losses at the gene ends were 4 bases for V and 0 bases for J; bases not matched to a gene: 3. The CDR3 has 17 amino acids. Germline CDR1 reads PRHDT; CDR2 reads FYEKMQ (reference sequence). Although they were nominally healthy when sampled, donors likely had unrecorded immune exposures. Both 60 Vbeta primers and 13 Jbeta primers went into the PCR. Study processing details: About 10 million of about 88 million unique TCR beta chains were shared, per a later count. TCRdb's table, derived via immunoSEQ multiplex PCR, lists solely in-frame clones and lacks some. V, J and clone size are taken as reported in that table, and D and trimming were inferred from the DNA itself. The data show fewer than 150,000 clones, more than 70% seen once.

The clonotype comes from a woman aged 45-65 years in good health and CMV-seronegative. The rearrangement uses TRBV13 and TRBJ2-5, with 15 bases identical to TRBD2. The specimen sequenced was PBMCs. Here the CDR3 DNA reads TGTGCCAGCAGCTCCGGACTAGCGGGGGGGTACCAAGAGACCCAGTACTTC. Its translation is CASSSGLAGGYQETQYF.